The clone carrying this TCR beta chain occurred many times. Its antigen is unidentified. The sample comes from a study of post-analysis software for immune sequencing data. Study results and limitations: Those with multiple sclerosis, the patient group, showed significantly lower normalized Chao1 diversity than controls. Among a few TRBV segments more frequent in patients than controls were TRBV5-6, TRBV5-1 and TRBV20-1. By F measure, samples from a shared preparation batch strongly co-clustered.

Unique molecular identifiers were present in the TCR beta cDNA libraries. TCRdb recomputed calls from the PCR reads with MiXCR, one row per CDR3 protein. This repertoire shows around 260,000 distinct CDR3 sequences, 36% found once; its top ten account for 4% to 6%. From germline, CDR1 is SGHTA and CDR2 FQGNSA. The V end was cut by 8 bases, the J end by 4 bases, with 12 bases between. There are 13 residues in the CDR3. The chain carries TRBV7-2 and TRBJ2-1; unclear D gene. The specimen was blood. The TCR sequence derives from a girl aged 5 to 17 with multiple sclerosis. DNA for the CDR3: TGTGCCAGCTCCCCGGACGTTTACAATGAGCAGTTCTTC. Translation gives CASSPDVYNEQFF.